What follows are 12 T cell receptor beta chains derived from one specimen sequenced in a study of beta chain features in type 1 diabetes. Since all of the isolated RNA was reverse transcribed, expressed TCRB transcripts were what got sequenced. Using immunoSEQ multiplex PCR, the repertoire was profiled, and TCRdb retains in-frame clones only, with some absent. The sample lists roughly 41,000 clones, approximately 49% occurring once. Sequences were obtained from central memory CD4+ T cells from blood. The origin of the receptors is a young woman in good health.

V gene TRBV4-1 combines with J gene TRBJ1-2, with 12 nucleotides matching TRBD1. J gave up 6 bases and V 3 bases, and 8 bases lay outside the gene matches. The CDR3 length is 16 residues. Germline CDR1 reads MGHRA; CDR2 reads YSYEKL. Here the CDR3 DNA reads TGCGCCAGCAGCCAGGCCGGGACAGGGGGCGTTAATGGCTACACCTTC. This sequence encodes CASSQAGTGGVNGYTF.

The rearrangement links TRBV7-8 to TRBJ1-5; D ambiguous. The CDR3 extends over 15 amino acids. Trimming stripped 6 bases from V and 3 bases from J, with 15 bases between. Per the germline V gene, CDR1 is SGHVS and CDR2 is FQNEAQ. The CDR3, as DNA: TGTGCCAGCAGGTTTGATCGGAGTAACAATCAGCCCCAGCATTTT. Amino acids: CASRFDRSNNQPQHF.

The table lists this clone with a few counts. DNA of the CDR3: TGTGCCAGCAGCTTAGCCGGGGGCGGGAGTTCCTACAATGAGCAGTTCTTC. Translating it yields CASSLAGGGSSYNEQFF. The chain links TRBV7-6 to TRBJ2-1; D is perhaps TRBD2 (7 bases). Germline CDR1 is SGHVS and CDR2 is FNYEAQ. The germline V and J ends were trimmed by 0 bases and 1 base, with 13 bases remaining between them. The CDR3 spans 17 residues.

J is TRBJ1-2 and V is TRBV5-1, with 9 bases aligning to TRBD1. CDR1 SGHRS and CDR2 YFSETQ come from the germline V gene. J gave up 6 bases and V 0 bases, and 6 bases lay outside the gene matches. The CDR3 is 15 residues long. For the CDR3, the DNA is TGCGCCAGCAGCTTGGAGGGACAGGGACTAGATGGCTACACCTTC. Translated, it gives CASSLEGQGLDGYTF.

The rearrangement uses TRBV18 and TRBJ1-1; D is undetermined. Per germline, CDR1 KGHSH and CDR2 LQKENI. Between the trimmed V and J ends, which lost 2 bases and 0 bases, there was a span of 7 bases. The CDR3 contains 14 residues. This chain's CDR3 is CASSPAALNTEAFF. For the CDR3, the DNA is TGTGCCAGCTCACCAGCGGCTCTGAACACTGAAGCTTTCTTT.

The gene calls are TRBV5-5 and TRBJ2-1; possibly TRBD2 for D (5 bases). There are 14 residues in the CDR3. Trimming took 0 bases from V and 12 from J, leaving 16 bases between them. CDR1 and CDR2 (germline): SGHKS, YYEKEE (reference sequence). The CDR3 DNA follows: TGTGCCAGCAGCTTGGGTAGGGCGGCCGAGGGGCAGTTCTTC. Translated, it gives CASSLGRAAEGQFF. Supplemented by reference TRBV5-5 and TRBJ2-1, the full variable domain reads DAGVTQSPTHLIKTRGQQVTLRCSPISGHKSVSWYQQVLGQGPQFIFQYYEKEERGRGNFPDRFSARQFPNYSSELNVNALLLGDSALYLCASSLGRAAEGQFFGPGTRLTVL.

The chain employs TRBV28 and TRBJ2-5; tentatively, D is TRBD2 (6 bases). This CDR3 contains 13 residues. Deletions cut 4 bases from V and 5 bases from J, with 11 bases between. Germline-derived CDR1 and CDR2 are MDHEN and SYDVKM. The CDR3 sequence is CASSYAGLETQYF. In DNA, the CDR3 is TGTGCCAGCAGTTATGCGGGACTTGAGACCCAGTACTTC.

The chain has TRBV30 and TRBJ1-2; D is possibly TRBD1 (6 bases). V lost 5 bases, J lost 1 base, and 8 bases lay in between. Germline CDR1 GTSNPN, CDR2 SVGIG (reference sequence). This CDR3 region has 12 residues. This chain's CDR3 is CAWGDNNYGYTF. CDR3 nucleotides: TGTGCCTGGGGGGACAATAACTATGGCTACACCTTC.

The CDR3 nucleotides read TGTGCCAGCAGGAAGGACAGGCAGAACACCGGGGAGCTGTTTTTT. Its translation is CASRKDRQNTGELFF. The chain employs TRBV6-5 and TRBJ2-2; 7 bases map to TRBD1. V lost 6 bases, J lost 1 base, and 5 bases stayed unmatched. The CDR3 sequence is 15 residues long. CDR1 is MNHEY and CDR2 is SVGAGI in the germline V gene.

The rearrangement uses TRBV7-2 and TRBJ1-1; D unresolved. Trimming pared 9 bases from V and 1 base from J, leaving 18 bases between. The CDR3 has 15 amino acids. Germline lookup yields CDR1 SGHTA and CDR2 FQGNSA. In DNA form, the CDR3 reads TGTGCCAGGAGAATGAAGTCTCTGAAGAACACTGAAGCTTTCTTT. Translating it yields CARRMKSLKNTEAFF.

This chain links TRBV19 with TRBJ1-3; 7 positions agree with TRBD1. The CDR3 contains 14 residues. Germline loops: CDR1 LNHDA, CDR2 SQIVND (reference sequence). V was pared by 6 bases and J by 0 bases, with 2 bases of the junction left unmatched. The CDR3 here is CASRGQYSGNTIYF. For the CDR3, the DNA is TGTGCCAGTAGGGGACAGTACTCTGGAAACACCATATATTTT.

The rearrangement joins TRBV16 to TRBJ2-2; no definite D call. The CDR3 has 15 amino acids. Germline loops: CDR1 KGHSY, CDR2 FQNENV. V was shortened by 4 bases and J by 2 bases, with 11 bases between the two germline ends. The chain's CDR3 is CASSPFVGNTGELFF. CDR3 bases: TGTGCCAGCAGCCCATTCGTGGGCAACACCGGGGAGCTGTTTTTT.